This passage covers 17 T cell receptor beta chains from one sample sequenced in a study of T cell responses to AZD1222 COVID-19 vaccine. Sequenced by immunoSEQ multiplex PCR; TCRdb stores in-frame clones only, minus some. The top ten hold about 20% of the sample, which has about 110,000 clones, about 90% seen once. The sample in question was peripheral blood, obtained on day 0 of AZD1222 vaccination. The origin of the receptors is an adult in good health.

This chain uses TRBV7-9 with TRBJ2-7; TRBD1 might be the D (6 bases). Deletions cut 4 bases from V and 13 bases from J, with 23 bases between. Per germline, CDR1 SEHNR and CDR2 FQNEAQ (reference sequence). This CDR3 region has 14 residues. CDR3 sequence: CASSYTGTTLRKYF. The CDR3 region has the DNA TGTGCCAGCAGCTATACCGGGACAACCTTAAGGAAATACTTC.

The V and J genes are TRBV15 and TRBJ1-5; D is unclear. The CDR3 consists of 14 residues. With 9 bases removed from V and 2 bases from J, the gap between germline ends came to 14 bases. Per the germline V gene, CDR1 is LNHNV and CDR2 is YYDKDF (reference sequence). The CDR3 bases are TGTGCCACAAGCTTGGGGAGGGGCAATCAGCCCCAGCATTTT. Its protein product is CATSLGRGNQPQHF.

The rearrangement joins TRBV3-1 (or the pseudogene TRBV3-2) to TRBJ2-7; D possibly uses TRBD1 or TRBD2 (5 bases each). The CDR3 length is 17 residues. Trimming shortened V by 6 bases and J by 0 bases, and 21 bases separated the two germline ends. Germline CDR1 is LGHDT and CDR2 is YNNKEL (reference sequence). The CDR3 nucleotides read TGTGCCAGCAGTTACGCCCCCGGGACCAGAAGCTCCTACGAGCAGTACTTC. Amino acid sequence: CASSYAPGTRSSYEQYF.

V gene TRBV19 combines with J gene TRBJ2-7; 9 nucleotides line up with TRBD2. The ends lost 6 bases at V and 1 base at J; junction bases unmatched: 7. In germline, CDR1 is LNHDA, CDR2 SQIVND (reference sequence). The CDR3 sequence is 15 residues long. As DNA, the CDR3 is TGTGCCAGTAGCCTCCTAGCGGGGCAGTCCTACGAGCAGTACTTC. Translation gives CASSLLAGQSYEQYF.

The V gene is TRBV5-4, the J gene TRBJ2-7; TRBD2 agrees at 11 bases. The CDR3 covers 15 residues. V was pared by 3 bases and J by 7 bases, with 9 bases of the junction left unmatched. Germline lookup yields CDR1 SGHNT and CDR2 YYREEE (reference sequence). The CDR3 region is CASSSRIAGGEEQYF. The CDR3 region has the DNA TGTGCCAGCAGCTCAAGGATAGCGGGGGGGGAGGAGCAGTACTTC.

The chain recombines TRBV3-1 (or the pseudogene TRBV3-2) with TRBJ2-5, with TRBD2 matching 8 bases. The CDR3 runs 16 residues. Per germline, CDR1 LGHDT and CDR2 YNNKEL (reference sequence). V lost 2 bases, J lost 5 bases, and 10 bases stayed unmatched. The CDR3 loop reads CASSQRFGGAGETQYF. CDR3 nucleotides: TGTGCCAGCAGCCAACGTTTCGGGGGGGCGGGTGAGACCCAGTACTTC.

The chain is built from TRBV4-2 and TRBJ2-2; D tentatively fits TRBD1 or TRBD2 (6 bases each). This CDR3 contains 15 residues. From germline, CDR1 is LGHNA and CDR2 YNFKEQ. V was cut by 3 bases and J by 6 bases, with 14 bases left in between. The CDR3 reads CASSQGPGAAGELFF. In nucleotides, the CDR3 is TGTGCCAGCAGCCAGGGTCCGGGGGCGGCCGGGGAGCTGTTTTTT.

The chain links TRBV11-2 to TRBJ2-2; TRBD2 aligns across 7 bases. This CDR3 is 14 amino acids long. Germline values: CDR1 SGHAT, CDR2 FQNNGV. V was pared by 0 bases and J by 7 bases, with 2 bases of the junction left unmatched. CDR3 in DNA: TGTGCCAGCAGCTTAGAGGGACTAATCGGGGAGCTGTTTTTT. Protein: CASSLEGLIGELFF.

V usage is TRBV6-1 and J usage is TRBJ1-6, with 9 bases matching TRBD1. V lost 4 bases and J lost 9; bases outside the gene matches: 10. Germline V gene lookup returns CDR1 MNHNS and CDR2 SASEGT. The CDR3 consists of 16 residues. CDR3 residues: CASSVTGGHNGSPLHF. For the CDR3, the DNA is TGTGCCAGCAGTGTTACAGGGGGCCATAATGGTTCACCCCTCCACTTT.

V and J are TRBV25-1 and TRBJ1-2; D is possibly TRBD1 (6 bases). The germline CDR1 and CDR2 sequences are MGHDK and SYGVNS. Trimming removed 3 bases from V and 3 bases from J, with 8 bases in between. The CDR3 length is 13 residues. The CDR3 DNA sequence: TGTGCCAGCAGTGACTCAGGGGACTATGGCTACACCTTC. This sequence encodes CASSDSGDYGYTF.

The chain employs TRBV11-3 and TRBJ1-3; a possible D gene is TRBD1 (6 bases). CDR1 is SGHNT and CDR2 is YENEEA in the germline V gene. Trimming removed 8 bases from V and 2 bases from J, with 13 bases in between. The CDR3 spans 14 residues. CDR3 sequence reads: CASRGGGPGNTIYF. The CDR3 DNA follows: TGTGCCAGCCGAGGAGGGGGGCCTGGAAACACCATATATTTT.

CDR3 nucleotide sequence: TGTGCCAGCTCCGGACAGGGTATTAACGAGCAGTACTTC. It is translated as CASSGQGINEQYF. V is TRBV19 and J is TRBJ2-7; 8 bases are shared with TRBD1. This CDR3 comprises 13 residues. The germline gives CDR1 LNHDA, CDR2 SQIVND (reference sequence). The trim removed 9 bases at V and 5 bases at J, leaving 9 bases unmatched.

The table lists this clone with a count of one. CDR3: CASSPGRNNEQFF. The CDR3 region has the DNA TGTGCCAGCTCACCAGGGAGAAACAATGAGCAGTTCTTC. The chain is built from TRBV18 and TRBJ2-1; TRBD2 is a possible D gene (5 bases). V was trimmed by 2 bases and J by 5 bases, leaving 7 bases between them. This CDR3 spans 13 amino acids. Germline values: CDR1 KGHSH, CDR2 LQKENI.

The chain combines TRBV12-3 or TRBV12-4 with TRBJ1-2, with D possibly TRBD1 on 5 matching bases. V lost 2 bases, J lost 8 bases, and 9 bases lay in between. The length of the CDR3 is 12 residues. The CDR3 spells CASSLQGEGYTF. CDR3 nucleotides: TGTGCCAGCAGTTTACAAGGGGAGGGCTACACCTTC.

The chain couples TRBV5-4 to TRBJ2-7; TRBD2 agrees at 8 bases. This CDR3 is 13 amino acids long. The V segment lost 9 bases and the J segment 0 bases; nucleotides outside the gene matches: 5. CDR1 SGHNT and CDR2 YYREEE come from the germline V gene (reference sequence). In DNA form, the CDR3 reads TGTGCCACCGGGGGGGCCCCCTCCTACGAGCAGTACTTC. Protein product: CATGGAPSYEQYF.

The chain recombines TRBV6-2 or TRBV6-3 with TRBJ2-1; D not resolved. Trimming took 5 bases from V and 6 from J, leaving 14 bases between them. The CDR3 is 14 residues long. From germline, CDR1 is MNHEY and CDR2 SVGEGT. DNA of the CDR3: TGTGCCAGCAGTCCAAGCTTCAAGGGCAATGAGCAGTTCTTC. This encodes CASSPSFKGNEQFF.

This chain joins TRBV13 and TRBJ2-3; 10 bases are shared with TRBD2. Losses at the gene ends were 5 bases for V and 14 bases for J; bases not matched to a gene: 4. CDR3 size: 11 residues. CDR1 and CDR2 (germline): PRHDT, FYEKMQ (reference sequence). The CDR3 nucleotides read TGTGCCAGCAGCCCCGTAGCGGGGGGGTATTTT. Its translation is CASSPVAGGYF.